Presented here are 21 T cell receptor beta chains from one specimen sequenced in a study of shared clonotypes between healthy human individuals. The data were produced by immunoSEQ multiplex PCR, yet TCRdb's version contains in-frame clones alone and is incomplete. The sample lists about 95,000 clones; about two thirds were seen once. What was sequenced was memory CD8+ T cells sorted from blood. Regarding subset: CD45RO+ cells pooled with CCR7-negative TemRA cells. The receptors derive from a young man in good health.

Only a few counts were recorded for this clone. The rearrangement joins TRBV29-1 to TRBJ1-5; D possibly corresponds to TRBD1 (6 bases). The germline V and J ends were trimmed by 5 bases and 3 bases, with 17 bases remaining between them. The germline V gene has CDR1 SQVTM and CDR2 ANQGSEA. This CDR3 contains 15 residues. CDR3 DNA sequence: TGCAGCGTTCAACTACCAGGGGCGATCAATCAGCCCCAGCATTTT. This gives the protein CSVQLPGAINQPQHF.

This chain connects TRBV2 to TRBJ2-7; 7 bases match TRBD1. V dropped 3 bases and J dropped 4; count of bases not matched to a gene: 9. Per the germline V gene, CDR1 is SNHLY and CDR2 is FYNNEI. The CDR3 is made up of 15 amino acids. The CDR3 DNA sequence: TGTGCCAGCAGTGAGAGGACAGGACTCCTTTACGAGCAGTACTTC. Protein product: CASSERTGLLYEQYF.

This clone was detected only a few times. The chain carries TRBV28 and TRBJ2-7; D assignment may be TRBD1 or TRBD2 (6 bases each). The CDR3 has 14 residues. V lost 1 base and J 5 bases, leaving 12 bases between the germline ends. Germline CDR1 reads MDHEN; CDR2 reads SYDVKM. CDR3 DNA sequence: TGTGCCAGCAGTTTATCATGGGGGGCGAACGAGCAGTACTTC. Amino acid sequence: CASSLSWGANEQYF.

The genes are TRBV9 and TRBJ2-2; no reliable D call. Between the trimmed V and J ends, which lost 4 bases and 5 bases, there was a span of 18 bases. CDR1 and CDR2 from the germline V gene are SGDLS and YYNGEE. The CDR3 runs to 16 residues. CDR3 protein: CASSPDPGQLTGELFF. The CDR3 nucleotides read TGTGCCAGCAGCCCGGACCCCGGGCAGTTGACCGGGGAGCTGTTTTTT.

DNA of the CDR3: TGTGCCAGCGGGCCAGGGAATAGGGGTGGCTACACCTTC. It encodes CASGPGNRGGYTF. The chain joins TRBV2 to TRBJ1-2; TRBD1 is a possible D gene (5 bases). CDR1 is SNHLY and CDR2 is FYNNEI in the germline V gene. V was clipped by 8 bases and J by 7 bases, with 17 bases between them. This CDR3 is built from 13 residues. The entire variable domain, with the rest obtained from reference TRBV2 and TRBJ1-2, is as follows: EPEVTQTPSHQVTQMGQEVILRCVPISNHLYFYWYRQILGQKVEFLVSFYNNEISEKSEIFDDQFSVERPDGSNFTLKIRSTKLEDSAMYFCASGPGNRGGYTFGSGTRLTVV.

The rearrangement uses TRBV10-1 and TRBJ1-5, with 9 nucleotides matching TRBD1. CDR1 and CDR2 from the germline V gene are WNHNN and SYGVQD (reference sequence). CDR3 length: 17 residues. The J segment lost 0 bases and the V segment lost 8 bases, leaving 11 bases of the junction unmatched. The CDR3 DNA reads TGCGCCAGCCGACTCGGGACAGGGAACTATAGCAATCAGCCCCAGCATTTT. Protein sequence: CASRLGTGNYSNQPQHF.

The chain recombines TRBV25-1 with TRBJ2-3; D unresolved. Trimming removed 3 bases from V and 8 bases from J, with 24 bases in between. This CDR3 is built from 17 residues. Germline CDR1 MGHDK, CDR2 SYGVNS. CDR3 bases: TGTGCCAGCAGTGATCGCGGCCTTACCATGACAAAGAGTACGCAGTATTTT. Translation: CASSDRGLTMTKSTQYF.

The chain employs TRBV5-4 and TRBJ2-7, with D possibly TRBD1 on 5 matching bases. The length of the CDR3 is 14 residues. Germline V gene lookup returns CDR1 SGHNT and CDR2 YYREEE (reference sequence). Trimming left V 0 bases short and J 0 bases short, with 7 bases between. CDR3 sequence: CASSLADNSYEQYF. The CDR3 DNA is TGTGCCAGCAGCTTGGCGGACAACTCCTACGAGCAGTACTTC. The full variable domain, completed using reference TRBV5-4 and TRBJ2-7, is ETGVTQSPTHLIKTRGQQVTLRCSSQSGHNTVSWYQQALGQGPQFIFQYYREEENGRGNFPPRFSGLQFPNYSSELNVNALELDDSALYLCASSLADNSYEQYFGPGTRLTVT.

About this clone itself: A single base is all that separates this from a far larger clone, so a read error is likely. The CDR3 loop reads CASGTRQMNTEAFF. CDR3 nucleotide sequence: TGTGCTAGTGGAACGAGACAGATGAACACTGAAGCTTTCTTT. This chain links TRBV12-5 with TRBJ1-1; possibly TRBD1 for D (5 bases). V was shortened by 6 bases and J by 0 bases, with 11 bases between the two germline ends. This CDR3 is built from 14 residues. The germline CDR1 and CDR2 sequences are LGHNT and FRNRAP.

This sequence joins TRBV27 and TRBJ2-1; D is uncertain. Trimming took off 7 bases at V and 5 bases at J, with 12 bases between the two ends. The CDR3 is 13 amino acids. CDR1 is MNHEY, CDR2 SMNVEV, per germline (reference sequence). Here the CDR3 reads CASNSGNHNEQFF. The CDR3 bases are TGTGCCAGCAACTCTGGGAACCACAATGAGCAGTTCTTC.

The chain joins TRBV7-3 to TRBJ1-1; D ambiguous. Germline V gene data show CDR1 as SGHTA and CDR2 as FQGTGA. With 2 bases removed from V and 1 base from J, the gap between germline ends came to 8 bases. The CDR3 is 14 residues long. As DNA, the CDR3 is TGTGCCAGCAGCTTATACTCTTCGAACACTGAAGCTTTCTTT. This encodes CASSLYSSNTEAFF.

Here the CDR3 reads CASSGTRGNTEAFF. The CDR3 coding sequence is TGTGCCAGCAGCGGAACGAGGGGGAACACTGAAGCTTTCTTT. The chain employs TRBV9 and TRBJ1-1; D perhaps matches TRBD1 (5 bases). V gave up 3 bases and J gave up 1 base, with 10 bases separating them. Germline V gene lookup returns CDR1 SGDLS and CDR2 YYNGEE. This CDR3 is built from 14 residues. Filled out from reference TRBV9 and TRBJ1-1, the complete variable domain reads DSGVTQTPKHLITATGQRVTLRCSPRSGDLSVYWYQQSLDQGLQFLIQYYNGEERAKGNILERFSAQQFPDLHSELNLSSLELGDSALYFCASSGTRGNTEAFFGQGTRLTVV.

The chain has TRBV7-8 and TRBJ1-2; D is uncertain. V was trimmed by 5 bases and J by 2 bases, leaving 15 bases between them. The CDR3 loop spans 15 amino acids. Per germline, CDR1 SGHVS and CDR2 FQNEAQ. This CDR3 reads CASSRGRALNYGYTF. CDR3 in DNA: TGTGCCAGCAGCCGCGGGAGGGCACTGAACTATGGCTACACCTTC.

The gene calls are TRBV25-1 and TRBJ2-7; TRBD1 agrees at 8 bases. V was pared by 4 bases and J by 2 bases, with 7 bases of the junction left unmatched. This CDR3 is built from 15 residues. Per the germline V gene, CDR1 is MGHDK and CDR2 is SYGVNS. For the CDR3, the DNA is TGTGCCAGCAGTGTTCCCGGGACAGGAACCTACGAGCAGTACTTC. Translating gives CASSVPGTGTYEQYF.

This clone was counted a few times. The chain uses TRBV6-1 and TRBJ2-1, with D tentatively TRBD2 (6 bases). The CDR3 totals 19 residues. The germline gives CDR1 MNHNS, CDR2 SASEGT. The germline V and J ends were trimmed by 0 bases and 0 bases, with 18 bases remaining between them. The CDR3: CASSEAQGSGLLSYNEQFF. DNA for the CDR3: TGTGCCAGCAGTGAAGCTCAGGGTAGCGGCCTCCTCTCCTACAATGAGCAGTTCTTC.

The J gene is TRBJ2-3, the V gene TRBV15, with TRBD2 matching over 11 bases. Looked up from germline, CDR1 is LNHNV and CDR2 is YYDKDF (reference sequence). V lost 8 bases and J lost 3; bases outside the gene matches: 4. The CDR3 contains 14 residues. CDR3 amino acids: CATQTSGTTDTQYF. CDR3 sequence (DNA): TGTGCCACCCAGACTAGCGGGACAACAGATACGCAGTATTTT.

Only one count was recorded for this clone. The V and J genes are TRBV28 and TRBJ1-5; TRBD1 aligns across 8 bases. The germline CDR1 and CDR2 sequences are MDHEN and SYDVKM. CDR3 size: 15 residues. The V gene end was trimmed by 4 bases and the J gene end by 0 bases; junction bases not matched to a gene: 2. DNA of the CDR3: TGTGCCAGCAGTTCGGACAGGGATAGCAATCAGCCCCAGCATTTT. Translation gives CASSSDRDSNQPQHF.

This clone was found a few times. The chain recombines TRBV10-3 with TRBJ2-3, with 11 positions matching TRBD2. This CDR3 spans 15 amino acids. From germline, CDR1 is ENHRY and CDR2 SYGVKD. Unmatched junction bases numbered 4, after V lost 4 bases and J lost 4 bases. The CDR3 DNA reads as TGTGCCATCAGTGCAACTAGCGGGAGTGCAGATACGCAGTATTTT. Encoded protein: CAISATSGSADTQYF.

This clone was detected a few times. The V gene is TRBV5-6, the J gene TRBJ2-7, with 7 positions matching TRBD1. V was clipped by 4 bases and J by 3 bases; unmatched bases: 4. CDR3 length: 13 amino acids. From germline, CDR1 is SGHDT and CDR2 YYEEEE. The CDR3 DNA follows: TGTGCCAGCAGCCAGGGACAGCACTACGAGCAGTACTTC. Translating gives CASSQGQHYEQYF.

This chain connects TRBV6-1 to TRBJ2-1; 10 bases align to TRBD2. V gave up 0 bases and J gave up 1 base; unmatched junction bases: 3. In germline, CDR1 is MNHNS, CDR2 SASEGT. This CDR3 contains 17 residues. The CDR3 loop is CASSEAGLAVSYNEQFF. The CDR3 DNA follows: TGTGCCAGCAGTGAAGCTGGACTAGCGGTTTCCTACAATGAGCAGTTCTTC.

This chain's CDR3 is CASSQIQGPHEQYF. In nucleotides, the CDR3 is TGTGCCAGCAGTCAGATACAGGGGCCCCACGAGCAGTACTTC. The gene calls are TRBV28 and TRBJ2-7; 7 bases agree with TRBD1. This CDR3 has 14 amino acids. J was trimmed by 5 bases and V by 5 bases; bases with no gene match: 9. Germline-derived CDR1 and CDR2 are MDHEN and SYDVKM.